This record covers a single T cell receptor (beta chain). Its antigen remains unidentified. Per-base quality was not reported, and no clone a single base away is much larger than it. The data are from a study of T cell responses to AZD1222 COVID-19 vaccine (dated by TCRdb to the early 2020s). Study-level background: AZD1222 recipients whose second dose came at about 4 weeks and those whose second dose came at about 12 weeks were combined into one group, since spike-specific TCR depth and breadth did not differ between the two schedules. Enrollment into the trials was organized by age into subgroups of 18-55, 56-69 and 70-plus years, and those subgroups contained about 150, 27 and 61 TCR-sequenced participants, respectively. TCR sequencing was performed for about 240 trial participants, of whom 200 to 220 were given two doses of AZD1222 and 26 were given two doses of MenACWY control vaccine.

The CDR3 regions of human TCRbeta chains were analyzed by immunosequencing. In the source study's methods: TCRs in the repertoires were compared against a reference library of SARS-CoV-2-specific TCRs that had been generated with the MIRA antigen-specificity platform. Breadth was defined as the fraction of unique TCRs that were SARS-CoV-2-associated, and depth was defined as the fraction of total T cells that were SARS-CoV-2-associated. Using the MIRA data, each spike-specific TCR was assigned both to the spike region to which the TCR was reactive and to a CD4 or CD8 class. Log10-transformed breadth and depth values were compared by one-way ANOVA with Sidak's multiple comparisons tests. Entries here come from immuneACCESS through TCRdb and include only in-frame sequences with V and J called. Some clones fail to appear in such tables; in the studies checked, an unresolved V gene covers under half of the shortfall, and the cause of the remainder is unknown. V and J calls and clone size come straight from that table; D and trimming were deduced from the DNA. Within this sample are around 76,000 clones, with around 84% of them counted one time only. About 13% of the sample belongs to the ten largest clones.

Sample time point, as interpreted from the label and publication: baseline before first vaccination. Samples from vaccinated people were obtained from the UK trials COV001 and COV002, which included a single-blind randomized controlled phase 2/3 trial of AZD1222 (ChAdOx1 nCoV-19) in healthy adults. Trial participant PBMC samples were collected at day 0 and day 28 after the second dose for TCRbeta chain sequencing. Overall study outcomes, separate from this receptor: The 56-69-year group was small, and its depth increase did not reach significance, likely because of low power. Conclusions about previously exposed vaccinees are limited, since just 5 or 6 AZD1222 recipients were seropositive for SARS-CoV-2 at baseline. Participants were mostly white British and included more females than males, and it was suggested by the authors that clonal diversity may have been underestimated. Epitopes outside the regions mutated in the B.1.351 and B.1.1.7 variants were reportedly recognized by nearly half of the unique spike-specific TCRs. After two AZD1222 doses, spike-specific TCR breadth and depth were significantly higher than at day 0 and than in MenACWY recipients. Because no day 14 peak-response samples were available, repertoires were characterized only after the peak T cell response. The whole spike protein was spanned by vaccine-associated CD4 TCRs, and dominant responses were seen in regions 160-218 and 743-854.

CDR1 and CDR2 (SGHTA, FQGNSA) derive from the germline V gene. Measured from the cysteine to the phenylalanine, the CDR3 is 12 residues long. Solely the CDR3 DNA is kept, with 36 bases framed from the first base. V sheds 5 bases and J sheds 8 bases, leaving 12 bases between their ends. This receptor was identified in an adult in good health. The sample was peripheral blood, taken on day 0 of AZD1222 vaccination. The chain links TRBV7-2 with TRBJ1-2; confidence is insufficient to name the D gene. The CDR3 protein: CASSLDWRGYTF. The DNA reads TGTGCCAGCAGCCTAGACTGGCGCGGCTACACCTTC.